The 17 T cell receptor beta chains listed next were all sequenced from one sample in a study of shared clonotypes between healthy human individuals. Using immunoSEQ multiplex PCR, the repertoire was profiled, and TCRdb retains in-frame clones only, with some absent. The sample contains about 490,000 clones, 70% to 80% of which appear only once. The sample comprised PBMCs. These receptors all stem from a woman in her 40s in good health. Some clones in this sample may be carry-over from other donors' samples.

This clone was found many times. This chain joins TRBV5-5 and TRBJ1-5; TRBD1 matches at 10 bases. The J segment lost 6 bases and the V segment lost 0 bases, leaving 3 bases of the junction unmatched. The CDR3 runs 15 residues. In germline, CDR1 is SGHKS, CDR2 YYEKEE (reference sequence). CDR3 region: CASSLGGQGSQPQHF. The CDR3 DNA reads TGTGCCAGCAGCTTGGGGGGACAGGGGAGTCAGCCCCAGCATTTT.

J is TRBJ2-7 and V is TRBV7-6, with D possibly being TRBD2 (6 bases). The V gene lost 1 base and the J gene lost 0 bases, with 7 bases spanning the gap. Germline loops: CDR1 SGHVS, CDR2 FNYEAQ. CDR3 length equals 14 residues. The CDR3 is CASSLGGTSYEQYF. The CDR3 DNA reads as TGTGCCAGCAGCTTAGGCGGGACCTCCTACGAGCAGTACTTC.

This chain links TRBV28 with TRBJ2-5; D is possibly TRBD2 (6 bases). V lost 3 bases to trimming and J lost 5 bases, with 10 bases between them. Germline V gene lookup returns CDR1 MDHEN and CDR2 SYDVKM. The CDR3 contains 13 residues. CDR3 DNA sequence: TGTGCCAGCAGTTTCGGGGGTACGGAGACCCAGTACTTC. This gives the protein CASSFGGTETQYF.

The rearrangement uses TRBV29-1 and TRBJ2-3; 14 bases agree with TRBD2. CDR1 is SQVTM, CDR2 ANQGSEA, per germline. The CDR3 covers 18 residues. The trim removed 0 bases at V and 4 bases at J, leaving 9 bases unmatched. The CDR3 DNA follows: TGCAGCGTTGAAGATAGGGGACTAGCGGGAGCGGGGTCAGATACGCAGTATTTT. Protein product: CSVEDRGLAGAGSDTQYF.

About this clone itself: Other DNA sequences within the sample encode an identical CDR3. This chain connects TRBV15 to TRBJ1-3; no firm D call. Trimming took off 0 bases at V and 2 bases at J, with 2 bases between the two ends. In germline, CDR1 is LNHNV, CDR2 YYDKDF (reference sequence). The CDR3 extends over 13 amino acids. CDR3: CATSRDPGNTIYF. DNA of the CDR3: TGTGCCACCAGCAGAGATCCTGGAAACACCATATATTTT. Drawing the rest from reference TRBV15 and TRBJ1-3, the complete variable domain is DAMVIQNPRYQVTQFGKPVTLSCSQTLNHNVMYWYQQKSSQAPKLLFHYYDKDFNNEADTPDNFQSRRPNTSFCFLDIRSPGLGDTAMYLCATSRDPGNTIYFGEGSWLTVV.

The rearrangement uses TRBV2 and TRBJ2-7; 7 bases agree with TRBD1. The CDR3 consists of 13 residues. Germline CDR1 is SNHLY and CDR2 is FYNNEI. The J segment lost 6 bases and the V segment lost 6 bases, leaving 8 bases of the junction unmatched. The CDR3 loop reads CASSPRQGSEQYF. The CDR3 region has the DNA TGTGCCAGCAGCCCCAGACAGGGAAGCGAGCAGTACTTC.

The CDR3 is CASSQDGFSAYEQYF. CDR3 nucleotides: TGTGCCAGCAGCCAAGACGGCTTTAGCGCCTACGAGCAGTACTTC. The chain combines TRBV4-2 with TRBJ2-7; the D gene is possibly TRBD2 (5 bases). Trimming shortened V by 0 bases and J by 2 bases, and 11 bases separated the two germline ends. The germline V gene encodes CDR1 LGHNA and CDR2 YNFKEQ. CDR3 size: 15 residues.

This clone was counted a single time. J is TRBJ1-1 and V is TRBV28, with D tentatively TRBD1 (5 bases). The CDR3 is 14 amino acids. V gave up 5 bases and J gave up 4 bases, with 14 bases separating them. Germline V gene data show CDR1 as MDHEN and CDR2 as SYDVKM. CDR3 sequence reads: CASSPPAQGTEAFF. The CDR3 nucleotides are TGTGCCAGCAGTCCTCCGGCGCAGGGCACTGAAGCTTTCTTT.

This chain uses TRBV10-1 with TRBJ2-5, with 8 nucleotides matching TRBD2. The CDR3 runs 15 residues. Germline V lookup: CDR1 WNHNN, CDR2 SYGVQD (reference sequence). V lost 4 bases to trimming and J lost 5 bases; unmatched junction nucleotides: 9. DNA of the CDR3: TGCGCCAGCAGTGCCGGACTAGCAGGGGAGGAGACCCAGTACTTC. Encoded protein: CASSAGLAGEETQYF.

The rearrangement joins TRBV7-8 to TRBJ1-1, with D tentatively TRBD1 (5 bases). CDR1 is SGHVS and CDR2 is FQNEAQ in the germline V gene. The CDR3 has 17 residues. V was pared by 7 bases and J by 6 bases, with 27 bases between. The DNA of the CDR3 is TGTGCCAGCACCCAGTGGGCAGGGAGGTTGGGGAAGGCTGAAGCTTTCTTT. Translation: CASTQWAGRLGKAEAFF.

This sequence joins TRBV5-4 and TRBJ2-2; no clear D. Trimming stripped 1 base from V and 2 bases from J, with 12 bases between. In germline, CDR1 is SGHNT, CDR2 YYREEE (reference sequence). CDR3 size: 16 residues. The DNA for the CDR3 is TGTGCCAGCAGCTTGAAACAACGCCAAAACACCGGGGAGCTGTTTTTT. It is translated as CASSLKQRQNTGELFF.

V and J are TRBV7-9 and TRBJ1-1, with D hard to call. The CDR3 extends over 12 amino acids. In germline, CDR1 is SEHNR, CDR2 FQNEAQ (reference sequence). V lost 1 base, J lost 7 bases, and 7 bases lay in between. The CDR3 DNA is TGTGCCAGCAGCTTAGTGGGTGGTGAAGCTTTCTTT. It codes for CASSLVGGEAFF.

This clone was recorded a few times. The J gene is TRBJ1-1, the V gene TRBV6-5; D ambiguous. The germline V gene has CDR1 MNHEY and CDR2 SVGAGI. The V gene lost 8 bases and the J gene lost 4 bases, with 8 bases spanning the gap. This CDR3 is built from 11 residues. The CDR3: CASDVGTEAFF. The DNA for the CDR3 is TGTGCCAGCGACGTGGGCACTGAAGCTTTCTTT.

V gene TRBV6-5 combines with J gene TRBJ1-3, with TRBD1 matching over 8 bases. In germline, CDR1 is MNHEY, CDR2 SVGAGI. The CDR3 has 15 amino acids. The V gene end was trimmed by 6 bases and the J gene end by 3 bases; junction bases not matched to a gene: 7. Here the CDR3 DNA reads TGTGCCAGCAGGGGGACAGGAGTTATTGGAAACACCATATATTTT. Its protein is CASRGTGVIGNTIYF.

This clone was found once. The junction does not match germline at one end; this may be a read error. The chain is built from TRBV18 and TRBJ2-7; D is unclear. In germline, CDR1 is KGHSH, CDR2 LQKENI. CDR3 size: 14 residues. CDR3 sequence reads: CASSPLSGSHEQYF. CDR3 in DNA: TGTGCCAGCTCACCACTTTCTGGCTCCCACGAGCAGTACTTC.

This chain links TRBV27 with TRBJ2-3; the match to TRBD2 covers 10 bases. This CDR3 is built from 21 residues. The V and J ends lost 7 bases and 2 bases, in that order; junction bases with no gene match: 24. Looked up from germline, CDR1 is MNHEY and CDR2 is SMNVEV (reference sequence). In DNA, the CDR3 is TGTGCCAGCATGCCCCTTCGGGCTAGCGGGAGCGCTCGAATCTTCACAGATACGCAGTATTTT. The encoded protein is CASMPLRASGSARIFTDTQYF.

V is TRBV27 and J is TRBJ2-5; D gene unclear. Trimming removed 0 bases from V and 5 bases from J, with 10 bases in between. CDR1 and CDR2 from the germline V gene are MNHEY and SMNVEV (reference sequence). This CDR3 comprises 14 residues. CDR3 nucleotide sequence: TGTGCCAGCAGTTTATCTTTCGGAGTTGAGACCCAGTACTTC. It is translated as CASSLSFGVETQYF.